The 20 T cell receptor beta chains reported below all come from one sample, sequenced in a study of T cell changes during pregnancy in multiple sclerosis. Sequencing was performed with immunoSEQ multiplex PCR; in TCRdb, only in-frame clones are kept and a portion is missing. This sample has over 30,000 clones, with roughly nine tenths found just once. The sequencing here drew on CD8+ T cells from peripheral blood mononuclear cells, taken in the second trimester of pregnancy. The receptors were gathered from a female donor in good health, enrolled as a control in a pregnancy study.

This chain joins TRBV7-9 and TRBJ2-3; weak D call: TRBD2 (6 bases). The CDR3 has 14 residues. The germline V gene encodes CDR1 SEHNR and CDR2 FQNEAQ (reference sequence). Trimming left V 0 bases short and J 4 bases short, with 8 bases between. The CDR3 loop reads CASSLAIAADTQYF. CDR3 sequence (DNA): TGTGCCAGCAGCTTAGCTATAGCGGCAGATACGCAGTATTTT.

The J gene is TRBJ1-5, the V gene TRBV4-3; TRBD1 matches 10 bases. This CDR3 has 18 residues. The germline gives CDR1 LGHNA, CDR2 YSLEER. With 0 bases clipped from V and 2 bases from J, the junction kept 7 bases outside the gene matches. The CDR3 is CASSQDLAGTGGNQPQHF. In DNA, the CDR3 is TGCGCCAGCAGCCAAGATTTAGCCGGGACAGGGGGCAATCAGCCCCAGCATTTT.

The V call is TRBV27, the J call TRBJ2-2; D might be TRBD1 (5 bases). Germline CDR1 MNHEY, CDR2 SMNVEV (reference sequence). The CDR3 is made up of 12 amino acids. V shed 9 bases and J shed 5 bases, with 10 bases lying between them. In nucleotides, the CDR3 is TGTGCCAGTAGGGGCTTGACCGGGGAGCTGTTTTTT. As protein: CASRGLTGELFF.

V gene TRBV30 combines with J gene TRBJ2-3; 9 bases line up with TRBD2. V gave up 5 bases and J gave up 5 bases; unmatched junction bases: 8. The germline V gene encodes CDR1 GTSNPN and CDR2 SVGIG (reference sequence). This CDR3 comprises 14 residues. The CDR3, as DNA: TGTGCCTGGGCCGGCGGGGGGGCCGGAGATACGCAGTATTTT. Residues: CAWAGGGAGDTQYF. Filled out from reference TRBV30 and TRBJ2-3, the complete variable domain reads SQTIHQWPATLVQPVGSPLSLECTVEGTSNPNLYWYRQAAGRGLQLLFYSVGIGQISSEVPQNLSASRPQDRQFILSSKKLLLSDSGFYLCAWAGGGAGDTQYFGPGTRLTVL.

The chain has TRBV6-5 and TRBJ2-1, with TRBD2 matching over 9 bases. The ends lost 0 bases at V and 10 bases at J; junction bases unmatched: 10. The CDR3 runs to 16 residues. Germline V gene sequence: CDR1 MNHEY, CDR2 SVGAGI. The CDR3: CASSYSGGGATYEQFF. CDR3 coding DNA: TGTGCCAGCAGTTACTCCGGCGGGGGGGCGACATACGAGCAGTTCTTC.

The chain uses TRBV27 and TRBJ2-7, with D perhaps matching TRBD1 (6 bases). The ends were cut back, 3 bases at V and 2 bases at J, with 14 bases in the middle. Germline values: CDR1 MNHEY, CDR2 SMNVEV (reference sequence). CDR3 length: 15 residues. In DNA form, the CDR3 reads TGTGCCAGCAGTTTCCTTAAGGGGGTTACCTACGAGCAGTACTTC. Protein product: CASSFLKGVTYEQYF.

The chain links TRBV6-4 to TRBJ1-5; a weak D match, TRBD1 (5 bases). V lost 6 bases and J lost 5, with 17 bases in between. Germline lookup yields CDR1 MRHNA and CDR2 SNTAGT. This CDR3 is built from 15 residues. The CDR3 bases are TGTGCCAGCAGCCGGGTGGCAGGGATCGATCAGCCCCAGCATTTT. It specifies CASSRVAGIDQPQHF.

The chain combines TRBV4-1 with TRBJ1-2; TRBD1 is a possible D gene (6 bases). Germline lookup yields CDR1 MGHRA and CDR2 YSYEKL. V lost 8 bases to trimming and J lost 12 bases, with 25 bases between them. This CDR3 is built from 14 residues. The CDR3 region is CASGRDTTNYGNTF. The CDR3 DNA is TGCGCCAGCGGGAGGGACACCACTAACTATGGGAACACCTTC.

Here the CDR3 DNA reads TGTGCCAGCAGCGTAGTCAGCGGGGGGCCCACCGGGGAGCTGTTTTTT. Its protein product is CASSVVSGGPTGELFF. V is TRBV9 and J is TRBJ2-2, with TRBD2 matching over 9 bases. V lost 0 bases, J lost 4 bases, and 4 bases stayed unmatched. CDR1 is SGDLS, CDR2 YYNGEE, per germline. The CDR3 contains 16 residues.

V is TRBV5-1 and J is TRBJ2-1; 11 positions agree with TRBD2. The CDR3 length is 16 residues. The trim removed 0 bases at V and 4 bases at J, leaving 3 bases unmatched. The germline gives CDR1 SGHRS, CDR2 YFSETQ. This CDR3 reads CASSLASGGRYNEQFF. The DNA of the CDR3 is TGCGCCAGCAGCTTGGCTAGCGGGGGGCGTTACAATGAGCAGTTCTTC.

CDR3 residues: CASSHTKTGLTNEKLFF. The CDR3 DNA reads TGTGCCAGCAGCCACACAAAGACAGGGTTAACTAATGAAAAACTGTTTTTT. The chain is built from TRBV4-2 and TRBJ1-4, with 7 bases aligning to TRBD1. V lost 3 bases and J lost 1; bases outside the gene matches: 8. The CDR3 consists of 17 residues. CDR1 is LGHNA, CDR2 YNFKEQ, per germline.

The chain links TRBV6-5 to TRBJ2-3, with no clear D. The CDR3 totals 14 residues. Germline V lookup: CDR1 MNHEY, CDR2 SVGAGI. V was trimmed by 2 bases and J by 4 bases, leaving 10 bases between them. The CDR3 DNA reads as TGTGCCAGCAGTTACGGGCCAGTCGCAGATACGCAGTATTTT. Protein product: CASSYGPVADTQYF.

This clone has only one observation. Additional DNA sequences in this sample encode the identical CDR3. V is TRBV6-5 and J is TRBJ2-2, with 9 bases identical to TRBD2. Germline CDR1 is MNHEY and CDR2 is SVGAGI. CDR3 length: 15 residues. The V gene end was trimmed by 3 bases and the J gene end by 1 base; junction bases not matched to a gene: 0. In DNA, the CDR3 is TGTGCCAGCAGTTATAGCGGGGGGAACACCGGGGAGCTGTTTTTT. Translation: CASSYSGGNTGELFF.

DNA for the CDR3: TGTGCCACCAGCCGGATGGCGGGACAGGGGTTCTATGGCTACACCTTC. It encodes CATSRMAGQGFYGYTF. The V and J genes are TRBV15 and TRBJ1-2; TRBD1 agrees at 10 bases. Germline V gene data show CDR1 as LNHNV and CDR2 as YYDKDF (reference sequence). V trimming: 5 bases; J trimming: 4 bases; junction bases outside the gene matches: 10. The CDR3 is 16 amino acids.

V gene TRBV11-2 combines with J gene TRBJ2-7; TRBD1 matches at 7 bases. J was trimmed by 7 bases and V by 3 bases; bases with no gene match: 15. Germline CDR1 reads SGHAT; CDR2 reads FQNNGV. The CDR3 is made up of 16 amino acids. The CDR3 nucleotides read TGTGCCAGCAGCTTGGGCGACAGGGCCTCCAATCTAGAGCAGTACTTC. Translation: CASSLGDRASNLEQYF. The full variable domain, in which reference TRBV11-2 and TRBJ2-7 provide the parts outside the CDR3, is EAGVAQSPRYKIIEKRQSVAFWCNPISGHATLYWYQQILGQGPKLLIQFQNNGVVDDSQLPKDRFSAERLKGVDSTLKIQPAKLEDSAVYLCASSLGDRASNLEQYFGPGTRLTVT.

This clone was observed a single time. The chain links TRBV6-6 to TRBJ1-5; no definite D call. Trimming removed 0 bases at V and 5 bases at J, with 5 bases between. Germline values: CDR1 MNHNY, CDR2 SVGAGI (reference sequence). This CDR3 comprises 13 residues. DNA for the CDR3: TGTGCCAGCAGTTACTCCGTCTATCAGCCCCAGCATTTT. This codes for CASSYSVYQPQHF.

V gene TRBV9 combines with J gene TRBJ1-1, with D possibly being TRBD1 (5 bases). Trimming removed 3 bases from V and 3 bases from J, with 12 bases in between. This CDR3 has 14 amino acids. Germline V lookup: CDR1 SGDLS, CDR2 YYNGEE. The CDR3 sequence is CASSALRDDTEAFF. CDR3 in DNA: TGTGCCAGCAGCGCCCTGCGGGACGACACTGAAGCTTTCTTT.

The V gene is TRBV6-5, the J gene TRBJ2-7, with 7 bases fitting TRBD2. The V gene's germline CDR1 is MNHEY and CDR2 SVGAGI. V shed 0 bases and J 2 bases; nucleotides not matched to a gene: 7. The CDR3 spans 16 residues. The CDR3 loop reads CASSYSIVAGAYEQYF. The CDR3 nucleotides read TGTGCCAGCAGTTACTCGATAGTGGCGGGGGCCTACGAGCAGTACTTC.

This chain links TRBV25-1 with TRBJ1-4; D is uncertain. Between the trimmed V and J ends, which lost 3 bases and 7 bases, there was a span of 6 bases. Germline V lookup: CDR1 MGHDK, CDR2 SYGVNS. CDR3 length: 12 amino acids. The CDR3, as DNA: TGTGCCAGCAGTGATGGGCGTGAAAAACTGTTTTTT. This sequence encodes CASSDGREKLFF. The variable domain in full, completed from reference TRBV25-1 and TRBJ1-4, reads EADIYQTPRYLVIGTGKKITLECSQTMGHDKMYWYQQDPGMELHLIHYSYGVNSTEKGDLSSESTVSRIRTEHFPLTLESARPSHTSQYLCASSDGREKLFFGSGTQLSVL.

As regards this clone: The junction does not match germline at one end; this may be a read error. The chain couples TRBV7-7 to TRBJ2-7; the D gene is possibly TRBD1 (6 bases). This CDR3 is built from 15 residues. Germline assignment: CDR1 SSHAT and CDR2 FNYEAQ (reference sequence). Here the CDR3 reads CASSLRLGDTYEQYF. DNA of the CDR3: TGTGCTAGCAGCTTACGCTTGGGGGACACCTACGAGCAGTACTTC.